This record covers a single T cell receptor (beta chain). Its matching antigen is unknown. This record comes from a study of persistence of HIV-infected CD4 T cells. Regarding the study as a whole: Bulk TCR data could not be restricted to HIV-1-infected CMV-responding cells.

Cells were stimulated nonspecifically with anti-CD3/anti-CD28 magnetic beads. CD4+ T cells upregulating both CD40 ligand and CD69 were sorted as responding cells. Donors had CD4+ T cell counts above 400 cells/uL and were CMV-seropositive. V shed 5 bases, J shed 10 bases, and the junction held 10 bases outside the gene matches. CDR1 and CDR2 from the germline V gene are SEHNR and FQNEAQ (reference sequence). This CDR3 has 14 amino acids. The immunoSEQ assay was version 4, run in survey mode. Genomic DNA was diluted to 7.5 to 10 ng/uL, up to 1 ug per sample. Using immunoSEQ multiplex PCR, the repertoire was profiled, and TCRdb retains in-frame clones only, with some absent. The profile shows some 40,000 clones, approximately 90% of them singletons.

V gene TRBV7-9 combines with J gene TRBJ2-1; 8 nucleotides align to TRBD1. The specimen was CD4+ T cells sorted from PBMCs after roughly 19-hour stimulation, collected from a patient who received antiretroviral therapy. The sequence derives from an adult man with HIV who was CMV-seropositive. CDR3 region: CASSLGQGLGEQFF. The CDR3 bases are TGTGCCAGCAGCCTTGGACAGGGTTTAGGGGAGCAGTTCTTC.